The entry that follows covers one T cell receptor (beta chain) sequence. Its antigen is currently unknown. Per germline, CDR1 SGDLS and CDR2 YYNGEE. CDR3 length: 13 amino acids. Trimming cost V 0 bases and J 6 bases, with 9 bases left between them. These data are taken from a study of radiation and T cells in renal cell carcinoma. General observations from the study: In blood, top tumor clones expanded by 2 weeks, shrinking by 4.

The time point is: blood 4 weeks post-SBRT, at nephrectomy. Treatment described: 15 Gy SBRT to primary tumor, nephrectomy 4 weeks later. Radiation-treated patients gave blood at baseline, week 2 and week 4. Assay: immunoSEQ multiplex PCR; the TCRdb copy retains only in-frame clones and omits some. Among under 100,000 clones listed, about 82% were seen once. This TCR was recovered from a man aged 50 to 59 with renal cell carcinoma. Here the sequenced sample was blood, taken from a patient whose treatment included radiotherapy and nephrectomy. V is TRBV9 and J is TRBJ1-1, with D perhaps TRBD1 (5 bases). The DNA of the CDR3 is TGTGCCAGCAGCGTAGTGGGAGGGGCTGAAGCTTTCTTT. Its translation is CASSVVGGAEAFF. Supplemented by reference TRBV9 and TRBJ1-1, the full variable domain reads DSGVTQTPKHLITATGQRVTLRCSPRSGDLSVYWYQQSLDQGLQFLIQYYNGEERAKGNILERFSAQQFPDLHSELNLSSLELGDSALYFCASSVVGGAEAFFGQGTRLTVV.